What follows describes a single TCR beta chain. The antigen is undetermined. V gave up 4 bases and J gave up 5 bases, with 5 bases separating them. In germline, CDR1 is MDHEN, CDR2 SYDVKM. The CDR3 is 11 amino acids. Here immunoSEQ multiplex PCR was the method, and the copy in TCRdb shows in-frame clones only, minus some. The data show approximately 29,000 clones, roughly four fifths seen once. These data are taken from a study of regulatory dendritic cells for organ transplantation. Study conclusions and caveats: Of resting T cell subsets, memory CD8+ had the most alloreactive clonotypes. Memory CD8+ clonal expansion seemed more limited with regulatory than mature dendritic cells. Naive T cells showed high diversity, memory cells less, memory CD8+ least.

The chain recombines TRBV28 with TRBJ2-5; D not certain. The TCR sequence derives from a human donor in good health. Material for sequencing was naive CD4+ T cells from blood. Subset indicated: CD45RA+ naive T cells. The CDR3 here is CASSSPETQYF. CDR3 in DNA: TGTGCCAGCAGTTCCCCGGAGACCCAGTACTTC.